This T cell receptor (beta chain) was found in a study of T cells after yellow fever vaccination. Background on the study: SMART-Seq v4 Ultra Low Input prepared libraries from low-cell fractions.

By 5'RACE template switching, TCR cDNA was produced, with a universal primer site and UMIs added in the process. TCRdb recomputed calls from the 5' RACE reads with MiXCR, one row per CDR3 protein. The sample shows about 350,000 distinct CDR3 sequences, approximately 4% of them seen only once. General study results and limits: Most clones from primary vaccination resurfaced after the booster (under 97% CD4, about 91% CD8). Abundant clonotypes from the bulk population could contaminate FACS-sorted repertoires.

Of note for this clonotype: Its antigen remains unidentified.

Per the germline V gene, CDR1 is SGHTA and CDR2 is FQGNSA. The CDR3 has 13 amino acids. The V end lost 1 base, the J end lost 4 bases, and 7 bases lay between the germline ends. The receptor comes from a man aged 18-30 years who received the YFV17D yellow fever vaccine. The sample here was PBMCs, taken 5 days after the yellow fever booster vaccination. V usage is TRBV7-2 and J usage is TRBJ1-2, with D unresolved. The DNA for the CDR3 is TGTGCCAGCAGCTTAGGGGTGATCTATGGCTACACCTTC. Amino acids: CASSLGVIYGYTF.